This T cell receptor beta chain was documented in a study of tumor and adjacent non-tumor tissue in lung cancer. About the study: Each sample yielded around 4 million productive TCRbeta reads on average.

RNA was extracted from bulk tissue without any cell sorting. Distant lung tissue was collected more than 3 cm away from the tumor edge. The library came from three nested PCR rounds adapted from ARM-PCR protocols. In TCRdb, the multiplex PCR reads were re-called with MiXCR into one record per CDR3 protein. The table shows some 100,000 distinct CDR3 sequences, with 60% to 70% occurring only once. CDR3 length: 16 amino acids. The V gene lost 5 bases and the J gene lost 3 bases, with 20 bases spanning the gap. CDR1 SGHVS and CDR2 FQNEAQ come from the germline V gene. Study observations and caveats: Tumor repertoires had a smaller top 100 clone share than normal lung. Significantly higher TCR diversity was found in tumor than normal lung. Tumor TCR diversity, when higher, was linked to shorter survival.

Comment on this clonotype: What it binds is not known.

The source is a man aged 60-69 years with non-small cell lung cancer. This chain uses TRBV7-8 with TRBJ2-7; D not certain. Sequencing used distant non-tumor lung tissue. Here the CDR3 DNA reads TGTGCCAGCAGCCCTAATGGGCAGGACGGTTTCTACGAGCAGTACTTC. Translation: CASSPNGQDGFYEQYF.